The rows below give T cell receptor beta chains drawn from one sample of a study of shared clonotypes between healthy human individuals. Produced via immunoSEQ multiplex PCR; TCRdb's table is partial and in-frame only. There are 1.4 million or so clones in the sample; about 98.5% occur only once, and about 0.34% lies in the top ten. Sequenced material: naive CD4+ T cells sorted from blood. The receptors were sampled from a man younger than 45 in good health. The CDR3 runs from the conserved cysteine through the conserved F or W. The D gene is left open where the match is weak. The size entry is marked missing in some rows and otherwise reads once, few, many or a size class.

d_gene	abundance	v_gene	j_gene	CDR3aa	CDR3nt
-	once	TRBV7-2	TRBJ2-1	CASSLDTAYNEQFF	TGTGCCAGCAGCTTAGACACAGCGTACAATGAGCAGTTCTTC
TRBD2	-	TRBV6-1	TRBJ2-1	CASNTGTSGYNEQFF	TGTGCCAGCAATACCGGGACTAGCGGCTACAATGAGCAGTTCTTC
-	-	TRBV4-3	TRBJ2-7	CASSQVRGQGVGGQYF	TGCGCCAGCAGCCAAGTAAGAGGGCAGGGCGTTGGGGGGCAGTACTTC
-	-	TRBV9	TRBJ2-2	CASSVALLNTGELFF	TGTGCCAGCAGCGTAGCGCTACTTAACACCGGGGAGCTGTTTTTT
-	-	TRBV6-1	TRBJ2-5	CASTEENKWTQYF	TGTGCCAGTACAGAGGAGAATAAGTGGACCCAGTACTTC
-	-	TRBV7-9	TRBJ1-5	CASSLNDSRSNQPQHF	TGTGCCAGCAGCTTAAACGACAGTCGGAGTAATCAGCCCCAGCATTTT
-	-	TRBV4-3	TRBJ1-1	CASSLRSGGGAEAFF	TGCGCCAGCAGCCTCCGAAGTGGTGGGGGCGCTGAAGCTTTCTTT
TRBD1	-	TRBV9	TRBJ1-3	CASRGQFGSSGNTIYF	TGTGCCAGCAGGGGACAGTTCGGTAGCTCTGGAAACACCATATATTTT
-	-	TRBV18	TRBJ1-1	CASSPGEDEAFF	TGTGCCAGCTCACCCGGTGAGGATGAAGCTTTCTTT
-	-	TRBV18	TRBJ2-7	CASSPLDTREQYF	TGTGCCAGCTCACCACTGGACACCAGGGAGCAGTACTTC
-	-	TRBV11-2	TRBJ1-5	CASSLDPRGPSNQPQHF	TGTGCCAGCAGCTTAGACCCTCGGGGGCCCAGCAATCAGCCCCAGCATTTT
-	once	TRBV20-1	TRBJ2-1	CSASRDNEQFF	TGCAGTGCCAGTAGGGACAATGAGCAGTTCTTC
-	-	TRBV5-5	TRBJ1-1	CASRYDEKAEAFF	TGTGCCAGCAGATATGACGAGAAGGCTGAAGCTTTCTTT
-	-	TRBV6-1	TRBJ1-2	CASNIDTNYGYTF	TGTGCCAGCAATATCGACACTAACTATGGCTACACCTTC
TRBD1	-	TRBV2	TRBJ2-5	CAGQGARETQYF	TGTGCCGGGCAGGGGGCTCGAGAGACCCAGTACTTC
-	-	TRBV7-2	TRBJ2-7	CASSGLPYEQYF	TGTGCCAGCAGCGGACTTCCCTACGAGCAGTACTTC
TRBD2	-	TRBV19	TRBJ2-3	CASRTIAGVSTDTQYF	TGTGCCAGTAGAACTATAGCGGGAGTGAGCACAGATACGCAGTATTTT
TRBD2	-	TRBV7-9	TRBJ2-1	CASSSWTSGRGNEQFF	TGTGCCAGCAGCTCCTGGACTAGCGGGAGGGGTAATGAGCAGTTCTTC
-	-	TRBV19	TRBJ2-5	CASSITGQAPGTQYF	TGTGCCAGTAGTATTACTGGGCAGGCCCCAGGGACCCAGTACTTC
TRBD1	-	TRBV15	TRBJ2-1	CATSRDRENNEQFF	TGTGCCACCAGCAGGGACAGGGAAAACAATGAGCAGTTCTTC
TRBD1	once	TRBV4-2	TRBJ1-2	CASSQETRGLGYTF	TGTGCCAGCAGCCAAGAGACCAGGGGGCTTGGCTACACCTTC
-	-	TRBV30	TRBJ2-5	CACSRSGETQYF	TGTGCCTGCTCAAGGTCCGGGGAGACCCAGTACTTC
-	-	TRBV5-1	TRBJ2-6	CASSLEGAGANVLTF	TGCGCCAGCAGCTTGGAAGGGGCTGGGGCCAACGTCCTGACTTTC
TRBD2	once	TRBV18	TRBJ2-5	CASSPRLAVQETQYF	TGTGCCAGCTCACCAAGACTAGCGGTACAAGAGACCCAGTACTTC
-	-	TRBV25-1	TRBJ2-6	CASSDHSGANVLIF	TGTGCCAGCAGTGACCACTCTGGGGCCAACGTCCTGATTTTC